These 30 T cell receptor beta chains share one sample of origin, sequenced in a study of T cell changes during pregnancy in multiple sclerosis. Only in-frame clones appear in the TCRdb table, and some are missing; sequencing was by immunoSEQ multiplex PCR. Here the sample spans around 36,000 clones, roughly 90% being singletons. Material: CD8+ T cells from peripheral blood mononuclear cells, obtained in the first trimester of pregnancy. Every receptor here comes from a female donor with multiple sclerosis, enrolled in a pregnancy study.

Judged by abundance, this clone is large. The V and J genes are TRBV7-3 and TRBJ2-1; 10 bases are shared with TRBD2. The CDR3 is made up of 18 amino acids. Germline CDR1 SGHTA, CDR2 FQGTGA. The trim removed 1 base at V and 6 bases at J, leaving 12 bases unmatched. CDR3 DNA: TGTGCCAGCAGCTTAATAGCGGCTAGCGGGGGTTCTGGCAATGAGCAGTTCTTC. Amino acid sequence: CASSLIAASGGSGNEQFF.

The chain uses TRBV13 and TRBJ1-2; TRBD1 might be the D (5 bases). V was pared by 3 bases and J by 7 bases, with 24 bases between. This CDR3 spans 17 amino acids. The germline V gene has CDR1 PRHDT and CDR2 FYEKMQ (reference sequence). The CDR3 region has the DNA TGTGCCAGCAGCTTCGGAACCCAGGCATCCAGGGTTGGTGGCTACACCTTC. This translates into CASSFGTQASRVGGYTF.

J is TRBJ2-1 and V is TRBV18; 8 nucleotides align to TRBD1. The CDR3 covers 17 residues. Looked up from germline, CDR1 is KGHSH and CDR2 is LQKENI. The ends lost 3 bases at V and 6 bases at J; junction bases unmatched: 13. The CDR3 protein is CASSPPTRQGAANEQFF. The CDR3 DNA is TGTGCCAGCTCACCCCCTACCCGGCAGGGGGCGGCCAATGAGCAGTTCTTC.

The CDR3 spells CASSLLPASGGYEQYF. CDR3 DNA sequence: TGTGCCAGCAGCTTATTACCCGCTAGCGGGGGCTACGAGCAGTACTTC. This chain uses TRBV7-6 with TRBJ2-7, with 10 bases aligning to TRBD2. Germline CDR1 SGHVS, CDR2 FNYEAQ. Germline trimming cut 2 bases from V and 3 bases from J; bases unmatched to any gene: 7. This CDR3 spans 16 amino acids.

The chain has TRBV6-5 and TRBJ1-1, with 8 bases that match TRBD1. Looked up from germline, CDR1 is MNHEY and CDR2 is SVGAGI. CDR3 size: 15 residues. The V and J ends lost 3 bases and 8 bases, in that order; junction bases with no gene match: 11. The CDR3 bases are TGTGCCAGCAGTTATGCCGCAGGGGGCAGGGGGGAAGCTTTCTTT. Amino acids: CASSYAAGGRGEAFF.

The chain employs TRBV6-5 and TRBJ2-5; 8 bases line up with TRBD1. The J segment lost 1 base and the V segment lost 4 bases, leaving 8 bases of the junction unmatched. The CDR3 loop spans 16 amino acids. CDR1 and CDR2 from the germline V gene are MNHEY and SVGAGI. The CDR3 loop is CASSFSQGQGQETQYF. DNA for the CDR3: TGTGCCAGCAGTTTTTCCCAAGGACAGGGCCAAGAGACCCAGTACTTC.

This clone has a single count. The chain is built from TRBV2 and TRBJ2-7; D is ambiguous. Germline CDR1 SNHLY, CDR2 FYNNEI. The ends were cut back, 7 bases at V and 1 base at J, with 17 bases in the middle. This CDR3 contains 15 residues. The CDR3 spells CASMNLDNLSYEQYF. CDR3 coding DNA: TGTGCCAGCATGAACCTTGACAATCTTTCCTACGAGCAGTACTTC. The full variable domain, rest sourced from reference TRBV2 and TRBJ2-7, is EPEVTQTPSHQVTQMGQEVILRCVPISNHLYFYWYRQILGQKVEFLVSFYNNEISEKSEIFDDQFSVERPDGSNFTLKIRSTKLEDSAMYFCASMNLDNLSYEQYFGPGTRLTVT.

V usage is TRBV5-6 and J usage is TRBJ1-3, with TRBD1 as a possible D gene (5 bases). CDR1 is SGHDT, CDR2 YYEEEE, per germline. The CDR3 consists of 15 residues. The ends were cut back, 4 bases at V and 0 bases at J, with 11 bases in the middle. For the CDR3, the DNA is TGTGCCAGCAGCGCCGGGGGGTTCTCTGGAAACACCATATATTTT. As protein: CASSAGGFSGNTIYF.

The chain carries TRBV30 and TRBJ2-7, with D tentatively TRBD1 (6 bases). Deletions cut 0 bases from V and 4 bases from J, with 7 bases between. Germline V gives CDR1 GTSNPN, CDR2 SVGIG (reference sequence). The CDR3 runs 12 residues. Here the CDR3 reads CAWSVQGYEQYF. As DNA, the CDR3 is TGTGCCTGGAGTGTACAGGGTTACGAGCAGTACTTC.

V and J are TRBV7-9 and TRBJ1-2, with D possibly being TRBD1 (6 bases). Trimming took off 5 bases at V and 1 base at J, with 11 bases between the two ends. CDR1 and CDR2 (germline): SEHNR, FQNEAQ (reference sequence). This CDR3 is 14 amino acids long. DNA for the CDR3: TGTGCCAGCAGCCTTCCAGGGGTTAACTATGGCTACACCTTC. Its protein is CASSLPGVNYGYTF.

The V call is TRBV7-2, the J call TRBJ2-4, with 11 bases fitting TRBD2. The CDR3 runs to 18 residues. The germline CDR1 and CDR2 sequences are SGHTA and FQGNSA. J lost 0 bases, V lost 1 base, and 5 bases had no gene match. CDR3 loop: CASSLVLAGGLAKNIQYF. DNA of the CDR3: TGTGCCAGCAGCTTAGTGCTAGCGGGGGGCCTAGCCAAAAACATTCAGTACTTC.

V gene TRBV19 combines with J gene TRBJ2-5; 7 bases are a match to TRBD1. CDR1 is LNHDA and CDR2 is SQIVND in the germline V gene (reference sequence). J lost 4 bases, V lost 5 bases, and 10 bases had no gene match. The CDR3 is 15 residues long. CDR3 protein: CASSRAQGDGETQYF. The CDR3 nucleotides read TGTGCCAGTAGTCGCGCGCAGGGGGATGGAGAGACCCAGTACTTC.

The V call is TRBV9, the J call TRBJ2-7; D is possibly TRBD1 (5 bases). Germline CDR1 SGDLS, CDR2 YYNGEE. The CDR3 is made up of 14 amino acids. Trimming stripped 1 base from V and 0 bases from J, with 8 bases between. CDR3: CASSVQGDSYEQYF. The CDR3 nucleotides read TGTGCCAGCAGCGTACAGGGCGACTCCTACGAGCAGTACTTC.

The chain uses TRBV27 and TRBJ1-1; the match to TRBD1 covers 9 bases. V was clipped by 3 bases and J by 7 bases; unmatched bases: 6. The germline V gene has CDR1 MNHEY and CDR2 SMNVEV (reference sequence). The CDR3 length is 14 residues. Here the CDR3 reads CASSFRGTGYEAFF. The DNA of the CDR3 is TGTGCCAGCAGTTTTCGCGGGACAGGGTATGAAGCTTTCTTT.

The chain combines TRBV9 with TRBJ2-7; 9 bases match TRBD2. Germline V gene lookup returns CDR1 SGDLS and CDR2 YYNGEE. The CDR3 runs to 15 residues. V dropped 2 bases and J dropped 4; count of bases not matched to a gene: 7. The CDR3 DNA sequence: TGTGCCAGCAGCGTCGCAAGCGGGGGGACTTACGAGCAGTACTTC. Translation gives CASSVASGGTYEQYF. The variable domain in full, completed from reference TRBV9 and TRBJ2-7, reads DSGVTQTPKHLITATGQRVTLRCSPRSGDLSVYWYQQSLDQGLQFLIQYYNGEERAKGNILERFSAQQFPDLHSELNLSSLELGDSALYFCASSVASGGTYEQYFGPGTRLTVT.

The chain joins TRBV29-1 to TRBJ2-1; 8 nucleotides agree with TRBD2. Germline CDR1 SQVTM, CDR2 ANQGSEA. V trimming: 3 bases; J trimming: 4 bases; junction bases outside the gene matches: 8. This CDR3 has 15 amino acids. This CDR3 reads CSVDPTSAQYNEQFF. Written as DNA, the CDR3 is TGCAGCGTTGATCCGACTAGCGCTCAATACAATGAGCAGTTCTTC.

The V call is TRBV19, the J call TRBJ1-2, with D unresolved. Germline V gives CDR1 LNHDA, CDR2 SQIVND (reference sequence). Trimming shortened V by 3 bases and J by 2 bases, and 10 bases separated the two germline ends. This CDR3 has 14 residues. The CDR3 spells CASSIFSENYGYTF. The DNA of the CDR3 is TGTGCCAGTAGTATCTTTTCCGAGAACTATGGCTACACCTTC.

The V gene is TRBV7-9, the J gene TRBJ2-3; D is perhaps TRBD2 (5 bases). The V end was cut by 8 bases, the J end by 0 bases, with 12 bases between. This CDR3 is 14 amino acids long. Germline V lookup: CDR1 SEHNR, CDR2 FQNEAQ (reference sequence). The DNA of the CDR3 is TGTGCCAGCGTGGACTTGTCTAGCACAGATACGCAGTATTTT. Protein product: CASVDLSSTDTQYF.

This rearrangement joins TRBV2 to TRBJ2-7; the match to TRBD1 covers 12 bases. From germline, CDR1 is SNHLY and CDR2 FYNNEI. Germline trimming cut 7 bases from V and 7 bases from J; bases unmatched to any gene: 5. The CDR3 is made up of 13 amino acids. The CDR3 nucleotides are TGTGCCAGCATAGGGACAGGGGGCGAAGAGCAGTACTTC. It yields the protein CASIGTGGEEQYF.

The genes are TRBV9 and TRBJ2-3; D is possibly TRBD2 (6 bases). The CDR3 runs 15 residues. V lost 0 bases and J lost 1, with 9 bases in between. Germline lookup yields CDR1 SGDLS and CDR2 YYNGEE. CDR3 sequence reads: CASSVGPSGTDTQYF. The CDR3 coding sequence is TGTGCCAGCAGCGTAGGTCCTAGCGGCACAGATACGCAGTATTTT.

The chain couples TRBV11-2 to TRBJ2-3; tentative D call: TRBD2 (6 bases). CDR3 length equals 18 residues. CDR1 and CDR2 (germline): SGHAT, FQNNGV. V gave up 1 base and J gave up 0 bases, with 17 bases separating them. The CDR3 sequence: CASSLATGLGLSTDTQYF. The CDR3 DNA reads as TGTGCCAGCAGCTTAGCCACGGGACTGGGCCTTAGCACAGATACGCAGTATTTT.

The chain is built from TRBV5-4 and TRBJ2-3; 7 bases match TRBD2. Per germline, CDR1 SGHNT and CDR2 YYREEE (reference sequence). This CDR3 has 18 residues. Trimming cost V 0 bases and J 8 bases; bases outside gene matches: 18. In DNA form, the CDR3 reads TGTGCCAGCAGCTTGGCCGAAAGTCTAGCGGACCTCGGGCCTACGCAGTATTTT. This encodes CASSLAESLADLGPTQYF.

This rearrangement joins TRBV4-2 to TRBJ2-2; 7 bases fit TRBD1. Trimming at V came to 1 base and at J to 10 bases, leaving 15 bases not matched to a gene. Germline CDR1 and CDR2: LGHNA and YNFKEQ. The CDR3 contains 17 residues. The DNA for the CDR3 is TGTGCCAGCAGCCAAGCTATGACAGGGACCCCGGAAGAGGAGCTGTTTTTT. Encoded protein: CASSQAMTGTPEEELFF.

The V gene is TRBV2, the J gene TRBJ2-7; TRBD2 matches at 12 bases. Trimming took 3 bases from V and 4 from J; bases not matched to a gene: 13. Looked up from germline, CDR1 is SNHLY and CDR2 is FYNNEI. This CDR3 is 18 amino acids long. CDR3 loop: CASSEGPRGLAGPYEQYF. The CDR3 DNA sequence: TGTGCCAGCAGTGAGGGACCGAGGGGACTAGCGGGCCCTTACGAGCAGTACTTC. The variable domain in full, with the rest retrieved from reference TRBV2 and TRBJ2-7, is EPEVTQTPSHQVTQMGQEVILRCVPISNHLYFYWYRQILGQKVEFLVSFYNNEISEKSEIFDDQFSVERPDGSNFTLKIRSTKLEDSAMYFCASSEGPRGLAGPYEQYFGPGTRLTVT.

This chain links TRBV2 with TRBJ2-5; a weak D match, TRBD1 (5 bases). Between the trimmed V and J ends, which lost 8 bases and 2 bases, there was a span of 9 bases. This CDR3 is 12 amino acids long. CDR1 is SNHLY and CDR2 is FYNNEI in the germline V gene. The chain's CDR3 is CASLDRQETQYF. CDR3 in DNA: TGTGCCAGCTTAGACAGACAAGAGACCCAGTACTTC.

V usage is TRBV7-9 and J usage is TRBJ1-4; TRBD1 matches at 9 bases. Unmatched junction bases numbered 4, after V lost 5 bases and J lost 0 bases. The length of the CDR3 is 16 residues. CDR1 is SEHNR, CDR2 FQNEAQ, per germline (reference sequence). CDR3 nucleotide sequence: TGTGCCAGCAGCGGTACAGGGGGCTCAACTAATGAAAAACTGTTTTTT. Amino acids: CASSGTGGSTNEKLFF.

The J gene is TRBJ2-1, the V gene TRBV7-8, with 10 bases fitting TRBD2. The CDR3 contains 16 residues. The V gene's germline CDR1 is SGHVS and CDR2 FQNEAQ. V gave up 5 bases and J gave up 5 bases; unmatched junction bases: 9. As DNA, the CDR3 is TGTGCCAGCAGCCCTGGGCTAGCGGGGGTGAACAATGAGCAGTTCTTC. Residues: CASSPGLAGVNNEQFF.

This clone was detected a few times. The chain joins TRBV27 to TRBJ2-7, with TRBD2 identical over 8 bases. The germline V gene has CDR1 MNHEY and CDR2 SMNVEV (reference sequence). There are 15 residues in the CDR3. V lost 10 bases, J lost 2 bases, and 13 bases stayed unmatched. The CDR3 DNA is TGTGCCACAAAAAGAGTCGGGGGGGGAACCTACGAGCAGTACTTC. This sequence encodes CATKRVGGGTYEQYF.

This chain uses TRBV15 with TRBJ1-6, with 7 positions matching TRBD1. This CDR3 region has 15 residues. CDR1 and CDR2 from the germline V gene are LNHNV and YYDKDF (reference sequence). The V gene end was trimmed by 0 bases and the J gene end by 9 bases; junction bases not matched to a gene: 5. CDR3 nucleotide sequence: TGTGCCACCAGCAGAGATCAGGGGGTGAGTTCACCCCTCCACTTT. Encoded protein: CATSRDQGVSSPLHF.

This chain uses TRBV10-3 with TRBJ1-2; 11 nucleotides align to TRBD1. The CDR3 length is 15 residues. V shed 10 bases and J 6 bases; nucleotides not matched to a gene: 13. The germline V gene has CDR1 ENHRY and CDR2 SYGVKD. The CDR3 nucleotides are TGTGCCACCTCACCCCGGGGACAGGGGGAGGATGGCTACACCTTC. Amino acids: CATSPRGQGEDGYTF.